This TCR beta chain was obtained from a study of identical twins. TCRdb redid the calling of the 5' RACE reads with MiXCR, one entry per CDR3 protein. The table has roughly 770,000 distinct CDR3 sequences, about 18% seen once; the top ten hold about an eighth. The CDR3 contains 15 residues. Germline values: CDR1 DFQATT, CDR2 SNEGSKA (reference sequence). V trimming: 2 bases; J trimming: 4 bases; junction bases outside the gene matches: 7. These same data were also listed under a study on T cells expressing NK-cell markers.

The chain uses TRBV20-1 and TRBJ2-1; 8 bases align to TRBD2. The receptor comes from a woman under 30 in good health. Source material: PBMCs. CDR3 sequence reads: CSARPSGRGYNEQFF. The CDR3, as DNA: TGCAGTGCTAGACCAAGCGGGAGAGGGTACAATGAGCAGTTCTTC.